This T cell receptor (beta chain) was captured by sequencing in a study of T-cell reconstitution after alpha-beta-depleted transplantation in children. Trimming took 5 bases from V and 7 from J; bases not matched to a gene: 10. From germline, CDR1 is PRHDT and CDR2 FYEKMQ (reference sequence). This CDR3 is 15 amino acids long. Molecular barcoding with unique molecular identifiers was used for the TCRbeta library. TCRdb reprocessed the PCR reads with MiXCR, giving one entry per CDR3 protein. The data show 300,000 to 400,000 distinct CDR3 sequences, with about an eighth seen just once and 3.5% to 4.5% held by the top ten. This clonotype was recorded a few times.

The genes are TRBV13 and TRBJ2-1, with 8 nucleotides matching TRBD1. This clonotype was sampled from a human donor who donated a stem cell graft to a child with Fanconi anemia. This specimen was PBMCs, taken from the stem cell graft. CDR3 DNA sequence: TGTGCCAGCAGCGAAACCGGGACAGGTAAAAATGAGCAGTTCTTC. This gives the protein CASSETGTGKNEQFF.